A selection of T cell receptor beta chains follows, all from one sample in a study of low-dose radiotherapy and immunotherapy resistance in tumors. A single record per CDR3 protein comes from TCRdb applying MiXCR to the reads. The sample consists of around 76,000 distinct CDR3 sequences, more than 25% of them appearing once. The source was PBMCs, collected before treatment. These receptor sequences come from a female donor with ovarian cancer. Both conserved end residues are part of each CDR3. The order of the fields is V gene, D gene, CDR3 protein. The D gene is left open where the match is weak.

TRBV14,TRBD2,CASSPLAGGRYNEQFF
TRBV14,NA,CASSQVRGGELFF
TRBV19,TRBD1,CASRLGLQGARGANVLTF
TRBV27,NA,CASSLDRLYTGELFF
TRBV6-2/TRBV6-3,NA,CASSYVGGNQPQHF
TRBV12-3/TRBV12-4,NA,CASSLHTGGLDPTQYF
TRBV24-1,NA,CATSGGAYGYTF
TRBV7-2,NA,CASSLAPGSGYEQYF
TRBV7-2,NA,CASSRPGLNNEQYF
TRBV5-5,NA,CASSLVLSGGGNQPQHF
TRBV12-3/TRBV12-4,TRBD1,CASRGTGGNQPQHF
TRBV11-2,NA,CASSLDRVSGTQYF
TRBV11-2,NA,CASSFIRGRAYEQYF
TRBV6-1,TRBD2,CASSYVGLEGYEQYF
TRBV12-3/TRBV12-4,NA,CASSFWGRNAHSYTF
TRBV12-3/TRBV12-4,NA,CASSLTGHSYEQYF
TRBV28,NA,CASSLNSRGSNQPQHF
TRBV2,TRBD1,CATSGQVFYEQYF
TRBV28,NA,CASSLRKSFYPNEKLFF
TRBV6-2/TRBV6-3,NA,CASRRPGRNYEQYF
TRBV19,NA,CASNGPAVYGYTF
TRBV19,NA,CASSMWGMPEAFF
TRBV4-2,NA,CASSVLWGNSEQYF
TRBV29-1,TRBD1,CSVSGGVYQPQHF
TRBV11-2,TRBD1,CASSPEPGTGPSLYGYTF
TRBV24-1,NA,CATQDQETQYF
TRBV20-1,TRBD2,CSAHGGGRHNEQFF
TRBV4-1,TRBD2,CASSRETSGGAYNEQFF
TRBV20-1,NA,CSVPLGTAGYEQYF
TRBV4-2,TRBD1,CASSRDPGQSVHEQFF
TRBV28,NA,CASSFGGEQYF
TRBV6-2/TRBV6-3,NA,CASSYNWAGSYNEQFF
TRBV20-1,TRBD2,CSATAGAGTDTQYF